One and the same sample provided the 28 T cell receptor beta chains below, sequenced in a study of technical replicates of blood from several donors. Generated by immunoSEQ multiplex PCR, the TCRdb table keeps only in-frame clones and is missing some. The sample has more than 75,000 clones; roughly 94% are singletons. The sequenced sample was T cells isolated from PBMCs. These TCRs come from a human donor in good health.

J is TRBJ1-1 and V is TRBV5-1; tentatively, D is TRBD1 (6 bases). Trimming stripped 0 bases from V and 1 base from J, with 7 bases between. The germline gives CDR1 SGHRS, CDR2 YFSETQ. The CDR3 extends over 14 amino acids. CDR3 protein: CASSLDRENTEAFF. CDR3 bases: TGCGCCAGCAGCTTGGACAGGGAGAACACTGAAGCTTTCTTT.

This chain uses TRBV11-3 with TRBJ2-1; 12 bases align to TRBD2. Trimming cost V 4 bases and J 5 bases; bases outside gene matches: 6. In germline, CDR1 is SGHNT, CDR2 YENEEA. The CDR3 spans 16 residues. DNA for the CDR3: TGTGCCAGCAGCTCGGGGACTAGCGGGTGGGACAATGAGCAGTTCTTC. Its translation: CASSSGTSGWDNEQFF. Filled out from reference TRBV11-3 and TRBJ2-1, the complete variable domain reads EAGVVQSPRYKIIEKKQPVAFWCNPISGHNTLYWYLQNLGQGPELLIRYENEEAVDDSQLPKDRFSAERLKGVDSTLKIQPAELGDSAVYLCASSSGTSGWDNEQFFGPGTRLTVL.

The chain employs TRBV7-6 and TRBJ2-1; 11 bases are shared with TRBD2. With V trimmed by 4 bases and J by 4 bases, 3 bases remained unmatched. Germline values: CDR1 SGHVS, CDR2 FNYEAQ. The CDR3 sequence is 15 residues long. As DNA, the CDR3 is TGTGCCAGCAGCTCTTTAGCGGGGGGGTACAATGAGCAGTTCTTC. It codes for CASSSLAGGYNEQFF.

CDR3 amino acids: CASSLGQADNSPLHF. The CDR3 nucleotides read TGTGCCAGCAGCTTGGGACAGGCAGATAATTCACCCCTCCACTTT. The V gene is TRBV6-5, the J gene TRBJ1-6, with 8 bases aligning to TRBD1. With 6 bases clipped from V and 5 bases from J, the junction kept 6 bases outside the gene matches. There are 15 residues in the CDR3. Germline CDR1 is MNHEY and CDR2 is SVGAGI.

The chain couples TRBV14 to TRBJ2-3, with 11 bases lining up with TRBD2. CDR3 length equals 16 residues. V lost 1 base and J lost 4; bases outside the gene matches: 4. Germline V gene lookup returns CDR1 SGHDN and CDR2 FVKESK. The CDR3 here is CASSQAILAGADTQYF. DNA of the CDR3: TGTGCCAGCAGCCAAGCGATACTAGCGGGGGCAGATACGCAGTATTTT.

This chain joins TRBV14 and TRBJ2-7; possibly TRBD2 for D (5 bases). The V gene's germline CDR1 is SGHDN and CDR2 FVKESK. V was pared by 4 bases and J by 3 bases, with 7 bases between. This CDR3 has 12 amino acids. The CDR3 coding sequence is TGTGCCAGCAGCCCGGGATACTACGAGCAGTACTTC. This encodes CASSPGYYEQYF.

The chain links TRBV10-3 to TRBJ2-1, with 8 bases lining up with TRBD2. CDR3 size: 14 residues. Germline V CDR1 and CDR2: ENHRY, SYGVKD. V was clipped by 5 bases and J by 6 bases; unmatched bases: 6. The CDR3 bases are TGTGCCATCAGTCGCGGACTAGCAGGCAATGAGCAGTTCTTC. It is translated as CAISRGLAGNEQFF.

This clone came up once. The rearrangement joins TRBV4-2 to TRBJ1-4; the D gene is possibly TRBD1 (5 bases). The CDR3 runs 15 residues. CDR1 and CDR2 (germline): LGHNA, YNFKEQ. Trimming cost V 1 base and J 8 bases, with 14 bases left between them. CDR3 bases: TGTGCCAGCAGCCAAGTGGAGGGGTTCGGGGAAAAACTGTTTTTT. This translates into CASSQVEGFGEKLFF.

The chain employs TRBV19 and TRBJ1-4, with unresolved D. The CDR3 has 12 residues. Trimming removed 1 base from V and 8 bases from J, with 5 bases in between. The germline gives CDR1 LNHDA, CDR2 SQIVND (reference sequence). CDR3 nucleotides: TGTGCCAGTAGTATAGGAGGGGAAAAACTGTTTTTT. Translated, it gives CASSIGGEKLFF. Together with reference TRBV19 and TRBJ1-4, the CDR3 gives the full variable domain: DGGITQSPKYLFRKEGQNVTLSCEQNLNHDAMYWYRQDPGQGLRLIYYSQIVNDFQKGDIAEGYSVSREKKESFPLTVTSAQKNPTAFYLCASSIGGEKLFFGSGTQLSVL.

CDR3 amino acids: CASSLAFRGPDTQYF. DNA of the CDR3: TGCGCCAGCAGCTTGGCTTTCAGGGGGCCAGATACGCAGTATTTT. V gene TRBV5-1 combines with J gene TRBJ2-3, with TRBD1 matching over 8 bases. Trimming at V came to 0 bases and at J to 4 bases, leaving 4 bases not matched to a gene. The CDR3 length is 15 residues. CDR1 and CDR2 from the germline V gene are SGHRS and YFSETQ. Together with reference TRBV5-1 and TRBJ2-3, the CDR3 gives the full variable domain: KAGVTQTPRYLIKTRGQQVTLSCSPISGHRSVSWYQQTPGQGLQFLFEYFSETQRNKGNFPGRFSGRQFSNSRSEMNVSTLELGDSALYLCASSLAFRGPDTQYFGPGTRLTVL.

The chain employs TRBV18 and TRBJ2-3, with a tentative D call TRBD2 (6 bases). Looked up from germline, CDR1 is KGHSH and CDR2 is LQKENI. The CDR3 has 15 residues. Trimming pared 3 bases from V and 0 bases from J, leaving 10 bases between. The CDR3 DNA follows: TGTGCCAGCTCACCGGGAGGATCTAGCACAGATACGCAGTATTTT. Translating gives CASSPGGSSTDTQYF.

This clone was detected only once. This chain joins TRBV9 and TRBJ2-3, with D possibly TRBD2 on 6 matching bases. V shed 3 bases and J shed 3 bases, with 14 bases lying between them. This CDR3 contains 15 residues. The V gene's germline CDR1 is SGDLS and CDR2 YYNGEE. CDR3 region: CASSASAGRTDTQYF. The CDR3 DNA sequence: TGTGCCAGCAGCGCTAGCGCCGGAAGGACAGATACGCAGTATTTT.

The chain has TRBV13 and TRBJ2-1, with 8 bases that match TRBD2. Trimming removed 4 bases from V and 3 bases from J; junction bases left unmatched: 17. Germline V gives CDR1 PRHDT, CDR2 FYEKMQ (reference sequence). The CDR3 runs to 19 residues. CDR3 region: CASSSPDGGAGEDYNEQFF. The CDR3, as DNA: TGTGCCAGCAGCTCTCCTGATGGGGGAGCGGGAGAAGACTACAATGAGCAGTTCTTC.

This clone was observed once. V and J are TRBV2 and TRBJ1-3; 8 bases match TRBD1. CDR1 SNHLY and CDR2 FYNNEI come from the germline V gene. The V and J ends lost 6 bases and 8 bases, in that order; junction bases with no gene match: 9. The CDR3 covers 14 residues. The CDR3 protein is CASSGDRSSHTIYF. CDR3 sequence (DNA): TGTGCCAGCAGCGGGGACAGGAGTTCGCACACCATATATTTT.

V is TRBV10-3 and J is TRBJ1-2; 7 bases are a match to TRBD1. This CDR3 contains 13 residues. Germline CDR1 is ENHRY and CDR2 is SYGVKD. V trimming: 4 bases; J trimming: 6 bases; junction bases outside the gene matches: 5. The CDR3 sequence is CAISGDQGDGYTF. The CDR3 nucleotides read TGTGCCATCAGTGGTGATCAGGGGGATGGCTACACCTTC.

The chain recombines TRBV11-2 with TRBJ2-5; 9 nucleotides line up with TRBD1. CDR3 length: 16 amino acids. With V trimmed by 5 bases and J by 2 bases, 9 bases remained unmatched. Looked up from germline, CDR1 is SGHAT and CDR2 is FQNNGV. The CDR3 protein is CASSQTGGLVQETQYF. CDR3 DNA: TGTGCCAGCAGCCAAACAGGGGGCTTGGTACAAGAGACCCAGTACTTC.

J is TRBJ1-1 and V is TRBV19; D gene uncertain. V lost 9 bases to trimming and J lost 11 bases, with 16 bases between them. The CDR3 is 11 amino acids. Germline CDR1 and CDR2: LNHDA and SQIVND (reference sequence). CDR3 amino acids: CASKFYEAAFF. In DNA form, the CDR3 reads TGTGCCAGCAAGTTCTACGAGGCTGCTTTCTTT.

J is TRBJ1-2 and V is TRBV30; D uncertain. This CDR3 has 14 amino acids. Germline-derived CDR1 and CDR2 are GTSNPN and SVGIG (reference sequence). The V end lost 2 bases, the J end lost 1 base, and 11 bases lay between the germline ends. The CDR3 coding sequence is TGTGCCTGGAGTTCGGGAACTCTTAACTATGGCTACACCTTC. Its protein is CAWSSGTLNYGYTF.

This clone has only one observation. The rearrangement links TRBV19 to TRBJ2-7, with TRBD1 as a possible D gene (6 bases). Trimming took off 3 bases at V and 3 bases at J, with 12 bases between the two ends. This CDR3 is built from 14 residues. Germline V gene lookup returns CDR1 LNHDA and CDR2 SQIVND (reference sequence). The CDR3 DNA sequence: TGTGCCAGTAGTATTGGGGGCAGAGACTACGAGCAGTACTTC. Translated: CASSIGGRDYEQYF. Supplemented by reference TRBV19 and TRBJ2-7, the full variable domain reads DGGITQSPKYLFRKEGQNVTLSCEQNLNHDAMYWYRQDPGQGLRLIYYSQIVNDFQKGDIAEGYSVSREKKESFPLTVTSAQKNPTAFYLCASSIGGRDYEQYFGPGTRLTVT.

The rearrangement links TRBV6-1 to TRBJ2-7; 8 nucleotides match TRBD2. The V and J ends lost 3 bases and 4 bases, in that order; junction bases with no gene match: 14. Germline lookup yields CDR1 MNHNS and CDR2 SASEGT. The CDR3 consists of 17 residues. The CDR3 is CASSETAGGNPFYEQYF. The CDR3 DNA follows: TGTGCCAGCAGTGAGACGGCGGGAGGAAACCCCTTTTACGAGCAGTACTTC.

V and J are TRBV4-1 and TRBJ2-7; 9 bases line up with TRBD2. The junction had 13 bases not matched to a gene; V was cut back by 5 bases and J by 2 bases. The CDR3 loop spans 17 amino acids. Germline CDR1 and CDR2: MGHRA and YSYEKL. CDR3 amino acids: CASSDPLGGGGAYEQYF. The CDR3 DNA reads TGCGCCAGCAGCGACCCACTCGGGGGCGGGGGGGCCTACGAGCAGTACTTC.

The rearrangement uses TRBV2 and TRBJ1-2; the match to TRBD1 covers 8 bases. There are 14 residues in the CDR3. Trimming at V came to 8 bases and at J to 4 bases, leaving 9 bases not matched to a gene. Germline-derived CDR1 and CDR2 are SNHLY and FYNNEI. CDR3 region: CASLTGTGAYGYTF. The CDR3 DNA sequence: TGTGCCAGCTTAACCGGGACAGGAGCCTATGGCTACACCTTC. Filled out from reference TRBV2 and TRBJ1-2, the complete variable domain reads EPEVTQTPSHQVTQMGQEVILRCVPISNHLYFYWYRQILGQKVEFLVSFYNNEISEKSEIFDDQFSVERPDGSNFTLKIRSTKLEDSAMYFCASLTGTGAYGYTFGSGTRLTVV.

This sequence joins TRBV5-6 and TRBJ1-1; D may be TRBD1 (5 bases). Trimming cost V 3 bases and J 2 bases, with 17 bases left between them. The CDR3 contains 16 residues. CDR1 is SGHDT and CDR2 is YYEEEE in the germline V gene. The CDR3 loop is CASSYRDGRFNTEAFF. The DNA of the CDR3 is TGTGCCAGCAGCTACCGGGACGGGAGGTTCAACACTGAAGCTTTCTTT.

DNA of the CDR3: TGTGCCAGCAGCCTACTCCTAGCGGTCGTCACCTTC. Translated, it gives CASSLLLAVVTF. V usage is TRBV11-2 and J usage is TRBJ1-2; D is unclear. V was shortened by 5 bases and J by 13 bases, with 17 bases between the two germline ends. The CDR3 consists of 12 residues. The germline gives CDR1 SGHAT, CDR2 FQNNGV.

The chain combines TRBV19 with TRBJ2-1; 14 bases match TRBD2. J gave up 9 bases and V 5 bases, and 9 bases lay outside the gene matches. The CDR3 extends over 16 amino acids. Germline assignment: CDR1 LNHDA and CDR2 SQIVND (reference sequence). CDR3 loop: CASSSGLAGVEGEQFF. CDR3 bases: TGTGCCAGTAGTTCGGGACTAGCGGGAGTGGAGGGTGAGCAGTTCTTC.

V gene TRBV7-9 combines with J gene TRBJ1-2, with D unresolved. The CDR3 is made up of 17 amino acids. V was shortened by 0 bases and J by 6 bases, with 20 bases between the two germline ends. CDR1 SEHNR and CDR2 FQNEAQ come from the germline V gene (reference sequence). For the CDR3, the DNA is TGTGCCAGCAGCTTAGCGTTCGGAGGGTCTAGAGACCATGGCTACACCTTC. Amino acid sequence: CASSLAFGGSRDHGYTF.

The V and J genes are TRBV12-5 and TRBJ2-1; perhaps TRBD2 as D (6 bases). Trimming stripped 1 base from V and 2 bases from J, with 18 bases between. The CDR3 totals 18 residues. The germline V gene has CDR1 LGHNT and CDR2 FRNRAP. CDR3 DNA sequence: TGTGCTAGTGGTTTGGCCCCCTTGGGGGGATTGCCCTACAATGAGCAGTTCTTC. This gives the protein CASGLAPLGGLPYNEQFF.

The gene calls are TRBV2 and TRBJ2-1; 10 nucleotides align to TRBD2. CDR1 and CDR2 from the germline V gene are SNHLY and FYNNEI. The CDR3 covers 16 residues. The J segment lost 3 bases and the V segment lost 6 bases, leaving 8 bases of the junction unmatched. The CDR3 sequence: CASSLTSGTYYNEQFF. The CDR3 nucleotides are TGTGCCAGCAGCCTAACTAGCGGGACATACTACAATGAGCAGTTCTTC.